This paragraph covers one T cell receptor beta chain sequence. What it binds is unknown. The data originate from a study of somatic mutations in cytotoxic T cells in rheumatoid arthritis. Study overall: Patient blood (just under 31 ml EDTA) was drawn right after diagnosis, before any treatment. Flow-sorting brought some V beta antibody-stained T-cell populations to nearly 100% purity, V beta1+ cells sequenced for TCRB among them. General study findings and limits: Age-matched healthy controls and rheumatoid arthritis patients had CD8+ T-cell clonality that did not differ significantly. Antigenic targets recognized by the expanded CD8+ clones remained undetermined.

Assay used: immunoSEQ multiplex PCR; TCRdb lists only in-frame clones, some missing. Of just over 15,000 clones in the sample, roughly 75% are singletons; the top ten hold around 14%. What was sequenced was CD8+ T cells sorted from blood. The receptor comes from an adult with rheumatoid arthritis.

The CDR3 coding sequence is TGTGCCAGCAGACTAACAGGCCTGCTCGATTCACCCCTCCACTTT. Its translation is CASRLTGLLDSPLHF. This chain connects TRBV2 to TRBJ1-6; D might be TRBD1 (5 bases). This CDR3 region has 15 residues. V was trimmed by 6 bases and J by 8 bases, leaving 17 bases between them. Germline CDR1 and CDR2: SNHLY and FYNNEI.